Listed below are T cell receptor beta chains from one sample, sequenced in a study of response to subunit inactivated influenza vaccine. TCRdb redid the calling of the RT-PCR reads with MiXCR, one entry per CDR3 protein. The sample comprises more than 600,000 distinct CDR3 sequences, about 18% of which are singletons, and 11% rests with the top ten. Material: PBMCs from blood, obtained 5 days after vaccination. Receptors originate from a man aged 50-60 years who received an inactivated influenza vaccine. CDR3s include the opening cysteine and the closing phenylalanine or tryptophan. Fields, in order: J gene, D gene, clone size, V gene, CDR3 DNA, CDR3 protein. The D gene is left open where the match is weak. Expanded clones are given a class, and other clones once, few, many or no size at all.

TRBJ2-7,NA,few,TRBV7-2,TGTGCCAGCAGCTCAGGAGAAACCTACGAGCAGTACTTC,CASSSGETYEQYF
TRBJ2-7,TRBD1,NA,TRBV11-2,TGTGCCAGCAGCATCGGACAGGGGGGATACGAGCAGTACTTC,CASSIGQGGYEQYF
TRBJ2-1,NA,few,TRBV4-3,TGCGCCAGCAGCCAAGATGCCTGGCTAGCGCGTAACAATGAGCAGTTCTTC,CASSQDAWLARNNEQFF
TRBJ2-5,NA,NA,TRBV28,TGTGCCAGCAGTTTTGGCTGGGGAAACCAAGAGACCCAGTACTTC,CASSFGWGNQETQYF
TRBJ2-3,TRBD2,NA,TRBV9,TGTGCCAGCAGCGTAAGCGGGGGCCCAGATACGCAGTATTTT,CASSVSGGPDTQYF
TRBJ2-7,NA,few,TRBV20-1,TGCAGTGCGCAGATATCCTACGAGCAGTACTTC,CSAQISYEQYF
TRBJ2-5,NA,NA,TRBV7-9,TGTGCCAGCAGTCCGGGAGTAGGGCAGGGGACGTTGACCCAGTACTTC,CASSPGVGQGTLTQYF
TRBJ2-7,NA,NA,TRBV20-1,TGCAGTGCTAGACCAACAGGGTTCTACGAGCAGTACTTC,CSARPTGFYEQYF
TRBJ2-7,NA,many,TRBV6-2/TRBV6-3,TGTGCCAGCAGTAACCTTCAACGCTCCTACGAGCAGTACTTC,CASSNLQRSYEQYF
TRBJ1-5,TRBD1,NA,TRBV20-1,TGCAGTGCTGGACAGGGGGCCTATAGCAATCAGCCCCAGCATTTT,CSAGQGAYSNQPQHF
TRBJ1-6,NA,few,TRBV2,TGTGCCAGCACGACAGGAAACAATTCACCCCTCCACTTT,CASTTGNNSPLHF
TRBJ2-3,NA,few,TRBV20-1,TGCAGTGCTTTGACGGGGCCCACAGATACGCAGTATTTT,CSALTGPTDTQYF
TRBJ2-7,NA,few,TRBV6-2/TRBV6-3,TGTGCCAGCAGTCAGGGCCCGAACGTGAGGGAGCAGTACTTC,CASSQGPNVREQYF
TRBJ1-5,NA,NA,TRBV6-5,TGTGCCAGCAGTTACTCGGGTTTTGGGAATCAGCCCCAGCATTTT,CASSYSGFGNQPQHF
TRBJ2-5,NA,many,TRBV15,TGTGCCACCAGCAGAGATGTGCAGAACCAAGAGACCCAGTACTTC,CATSRDVQNQETQYF
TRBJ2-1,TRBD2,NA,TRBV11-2,TGTGCCAGCAGCTTAACAGCGGGAGGTGTTAGTGAGCAGTTCTTC,CASSLTAGGVSEQFF
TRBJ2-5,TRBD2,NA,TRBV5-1,TGCGCCAGCTCGGGGGGACTAATACAAGAGACCCAGTACTTC,CASSGGLIQETQYF